These 29 T cell receptor beta chains were all obtained from the same sample, sequenced in a study of cytomegalovirus exposure and HLA in healthy donors. In the PCR, 60 Vbeta and 13 Jbeta primers were used. The table came from immunoSEQ multiplex PCR; TCRdb's copy has only in-frame clones and leaves some out. The sample holds about 91,000 clones, around 80% seen once. Sequenced sample: PBMCs. Every receptor here comes from a male donor in good health and CMV-seropositive.

The J gene is TRBJ2-3, the V gene TRBV30; no clear D gene. The germline V gene encodes CDR1 GTSNPN and CDR2 SVGIG (reference sequence). Trimming shortened V by 3 bases and J by 1 base, and 8 bases separated the two germline ends. CDR3 length equals 13 residues. CDR3 region: CAWSSFGTDTQYF. CDR3 in DNA: TGTGCCTGGAGCTCCTTTGGCACAGATACGCAGTATTTT.

This chain joins TRBV4-1 and TRBJ1-1, with D perhaps TRBD1 (5 bases). Trimming stripped 5 bases from V and 8 bases from J, with 18 bases between. The germline gives CDR1 MGHRA, CDR2 YSYEKL. The CDR3 covers 14 residues. CDR3 protein: CASSTLGGKPEAFF. The DNA of the CDR3 is TGCGCCAGCAGCACCTTGGGGGGGAAGCCCGAAGCTTTCTTT.

The rearrangement links TRBV7-9 to TRBJ1-1; D is unclear. Germline loops: CDR1 SEHNR, CDR2 FQNEAQ (reference sequence). The CDR3 has 14 residues. V was shortened by 5 bases and J by 8 bases, with 18 bases between the two germline ends. The CDR3, as DNA: TGTGCCAGCAGCCAGACACCCTCACCTCAAGAAGCTTTCTTT. Amino acid sequence: CASSQTPSPQEAFF. The variable domain in full, with the rest retrieved from reference TRBV7-9 and TRBJ1-1, is DTGVSQNPRHKITKRGQNVTFRCDPISEHNRLYWYRQTLGQGPEFLTYFQNEAQLEKSRLLSDRFSAERPKGSFSTLEIQRTEQGDSAMYLCASSQTPSPQEAFFGQGTRLTVV.

This chain uses TRBV19 with TRBJ2-6; D is unresolved. Germline loops: CDR1 LNHDA, CDR2 SQIVND (reference sequence). Trimming shortened V by 5 bases and J by 0 bases, and 11 bases separated the two germline ends. The CDR3 consists of 16 residues. CDR3 amino acids: CASSDGSSSGANVLTF. The CDR3 region has the DNA TGTGCCAGTAGTGACGGATCTAGCTCTGGGGCCAACGTCCTGACTTTC.

V and J are TRBV4-1 and TRBJ1-2, with a weak D call TRBD1 (6 bases). Germline values: CDR1 MGHRA, CDR2 YSYEKL. With 3 bases removed from V and 2 bases from J, the gap between germline ends came to 13 bases. CDR3 length: 15 amino acids. CDR3: CASSQAGTPNYGYTF. The CDR3 nucleotides read TGCGCCAGCAGCCAGGCCGGGACACCGAACTATGGCTACACCTTC.

The rearrangement uses TRBV10-3 and TRBJ2-1, with a possible D match to TRBD2 (5 bases). Germline loops: CDR1 ENHRY, CDR2 SYGVKD. V lost 0 bases and J lost 4, with 7 bases in between. The CDR3 runs 14 residues. DNA for the CDR3: TGTGCCATCAGTGAGTCAGCGGCTTACAATGAGCAGTTCTTC. Amino acids: CAISESAAYNEQFF.

The chain combines TRBV5-4 with TRBJ2-1; 9 bases align to TRBD2. Per germline, CDR1 SGHNT and CDR2 YYREEE (reference sequence). V was pared by 0 bases and J by 2 bases, with 0 bases of the junction left unmatched. This CDR3 comprises 15 residues. As DNA, the CDR3 is TGTGCCAGCAGCTTGGGCGGGAGGGCCTACAATGAGCAGTTCTTC. Translating gives CASSLGGRAYNEQFF. The full variable domain, with the rest looked up from reference TRBV5-4 and TRBJ2-1, is ETGVTQSPTHLIKTRGQQVTLRCSSQSGHNTVSWYQQALGQGPQFIFQYYREEENGRGNFPPRFSGLQFPNYSSELNVNALELDDSALYLCASSLGGRAYNEQFFGPGTRLTVL.

In its sample, this clone was seen a few times. This chain links TRBV7-9 with TRBJ2-7, with 7 bases lining up with TRBD2. The CDR3 has 17 residues. Germline CDR1 reads SEHNR; CDR2 reads FQNEAQ (reference sequence). V dropped 5 bases and J dropped 6; count of bases not matched to a gene: 19. The chain's CDR3 is CASSPSGWLAEGLEQYF. The CDR3 coding sequence is TGTGCCAGCAGCCCATCAGGCTGGCTAGCGGAAGGGCTCGAGCAGTACTTC.

This clone has a handful of counts. The J gene is TRBJ1-2, the V gene TRBV5-4, with 9 bases identical to TRBD1. This CDR3 has 13 amino acids. Unmatched junction bases numbered 12, after V lost 4 bases and J lost 14 bases. Per germline, CDR1 SGHNT and CDR2 YYREEE (reference sequence). Here the CDR3 reads CASSLKGTGLLTF. DNA for the CDR3: TGTGCCAGCAGCCTGAAAGGGACAGGGTTATTGACCTTC.

The chain uses TRBV19 and TRBJ2-7, with TRBD1 identical over 7 bases. After removal of 3 bases from V and 1 base from J, the junction contained 6 bases not matched to a gene. The CDR3 length is 15 residues. Germline V lookup: CDR1 LNHDA, CDR2 SQIVND (reference sequence). In DNA, the CDR3 is TGTGCCAGTAGTATGACCTGGGACAGATCCTACGAGCAGTACTTC. Protein product: CASSMTWDRSYEQYF.

The V and J genes are TRBV27 and TRBJ1-1, with no clear D. Germline CDR1 reads MNHEY; CDR2 reads SMNVEV (reference sequence). Deletions cut 2 bases from V and 3 bases from J, with 16 bases between. The CDR3 sequence is 16 residues long. The CDR3 DNA reads TGTGCCAGCAGTTTACCGAGAGGGAGGACGGACACTGAAGCTTTCTTT. Protein: CASSLPRGRTDTEAFF.

V and J are TRBV6-5 and TRBJ2-7; 7 bases map to TRBD2. Germline values: CDR1 MNHEY, CDR2 SVGAGI. CDR3 length equals 14 residues. The trim removed 2 bases at V and 5 bases at J, leaving 6 bases unmatched. The CDR3 nucleotides are TGTGCCAGCAGTTACGTTCTGGCGGGAGACGAGCAGTACTTC. It translates to CASSYVLAGDEQYF.

This clone was seen only a few times. This chain joins TRBV30 and TRBJ1-5, with D maybe TRBD1 (5 bases). CDR1 is GTSNPN and CDR2 is SVGIG in the germline V gene (reference sequence). V was cut by 5 bases and J by 0 bases, with 8 bases left in between. The CDR3 length is 13 residues. CDR3 loop: CAWQGLSNQPQHF. The CDR3, as DNA: TGTGCCTGGCAGGGCCTTAGCAATCAGCCCCAGCATTTT.

The genes are TRBV5-1 and TRBJ2-3, with a possible D match to TRBD2 (6 bases). V lost 0 bases, J lost 4 bases, and 15 bases lay in between. The CDR3 extends over 16 amino acids. The germline V gene has CDR1 SGHRS and CDR2 YFSETQ. This chain's CDR3 is CASSLGLGSSADTQYF. CDR3 nucleotides: TGCGCCAGCAGCTTGGGACTAGGAAGTTCCGCAGATACGCAGTATTTT. Combining the CDR3 with reference TRBV5-1 and TRBJ2-3 gives the whole variable domain KAGVTQTPRYLIKTRGQQVTLSCSPISGHRSVSWYQQTPGQGLQFLFEYFSETQRNKGNFPGRFSGRQFSNSRSEMNVSTLELGDSALYLCASSLGLGSSADTQYFGPGTRLTVL.

The V gene is TRBV7-9, the J gene TRBJ1-2; a possible D gene is TRBD1 (6 bases). Per germline, CDR1 SEHNR and CDR2 FQNEAQ (reference sequence). The CDR3 is 17 residues long. V was cut by 3 bases and J by 0 bases, with 17 bases left in between. For the CDR3, the DNA is TGTGCCAGCAGCTTTCTCCACAGGGAGGGTACTAACTATGGCTACACCTTC. Translating gives CASSFLHREGTNYGYTF.

The V gene is TRBV27, the J gene TRBJ1-2, with D tentatively TRBD1 (6 bases). The germline V gene encodes CDR1 MNHEY and CDR2 SMNVEV (reference sequence). The CDR3 totals 16 residues. Trimming left V 5 bases short and J 4 bases short, with 20 bases between. As DNA, the CDR3 is TGTGCCAGCAGTCCAACCTTTTGGGGGGGGGCCTATGGCTACACCTTC. Its protein is CASSPTFWGGAYGYTF.

This chain joins TRBV19 and TRBJ1-5, with 10 bases aligning to TRBD1. This CDR3 comprises 17 residues. V was clipped by 4 bases and J by 2 bases; unmatched bases: 8. Germline V gene sequence: CDR1 LNHDA, CDR2 SQIVND (reference sequence). This CDR3 is CASSRGQGPWGNQPQHF. The CDR3 nucleotides read TGTGCCAGTAGTAGGGGACAGGGGCCCTGGGGCAATCAGCCCCAGCATTTT.

V and J are TRBV7-9 and TRBJ2-1, with a weak D call TRBD2 (6 bases). Germline CDR1 reads SEHNR; CDR2 reads FQNEAQ (reference sequence). Trimming shortened V by 6 bases and J by 5 bases, and 11 bases separated the two germline ends. The CDR3 sequence is 13 residues long. This CDR3 is CASSTGLNNEQFF. Written as DNA, the CDR3 is TGTGCCAGCAGTACGGGACTCAACAATGAGCAGTTCTTC.

The chain has TRBV18 and TRBJ2-3; D uncertain. CDR3 length: 13 residues. From germline, CDR1 is KGHSH and CDR2 LQKENI. Trimming stripped 5 bases from V and 4 bases from J, with 10 bases between. The DNA of the CDR3 is TGTGCCAGCTCATCTATTGCATCAGATACGCAGTATTTT. Its protein is CASSSIASDTQYF.

The chain combines TRBV4-1 with TRBJ2-2, with 11 nucleotides matching TRBD2. The CDR3 is 14 amino acids. The J segment lost 3 bases and the V segment lost 6 bases, leaving 0 bases of the junction unmatched. The germline V gene encodes CDR1 MGHRA and CDR2 YSYEKL. This CDR3 is CASRGLADTGELFF. In DNA, the CDR3 is TGCGCCAGCAGGGGACTAGCGGACACCGGGGAGCTGTTTTTT.

The table lists this clone with a few counts. This chain uses TRBV29-1 with TRBJ2-2; tentatively, D is TRBD1 (8 bases). V lost 4 bases and J 4 bases, leaving 16 bases between the germline ends. This CDR3 has 15 amino acids. CDR1 and CDR2 from the germline V gene are SQVTM and ANQGSEA. The CDR3 nucleotides are TGCAGCGTTGCCGCACAGGGGGGGAGCACCGGGGAGCTGTTTTTT. Its protein is CSVAAQGGSTGELFF.

V is TRBV5-4 and J is TRBJ2-5; possibly TRBD1 for D (5 bases). Trimming shortened V by 0 bases and J by 3 bases, and 6 bases separated the two germline ends. The CDR3 extends over 13 amino acids. The germline V gene encodes CDR1 SGHNT and CDR2 YYREEE (reference sequence). DNA of the CDR3: TGTGCCAGCAGCTTGGTGACAGAAGAGACCCAGTACTTC. Translated: CASSLVTEETQYF.

The chain employs TRBV6-5 and TRBJ2-7; 8 bases agree with TRBD1. J was trimmed by 1 base and V by 1 base; bases with no gene match: 6. The V gene's germline CDR1 is MNHEY and CDR2 SVGAGI. The length of the CDR3 is 16 residues. Here the CDR3 reads CASSYYGTGSSYEQYF. CDR3 coding DNA: TGTGCCAGCAGTTACTACGGGACAGGAAGTTCCTACGAGCAGTACTTC.

This chain links TRBV27 with TRBJ2-7; TRBD1 might be the D (6 bases). Trimming left V 6 bases short and J 5 bases short, with 17 bases between. The CDR3 runs to 14 residues. Germline CDR1 and CDR2: MNHEY and SMNVEV (reference sequence). The CDR3 region has the DNA TGTGCCAGCAGCCCTACCACAGGGTCCGACGAGCAGTACTTC. As protein: CASSPTTGSDEQYF.

V gene TRBV7-9 combines with J gene TRBJ1-4, with a weak D call TRBD1 (5 bases). The V gene lost 6 bases and the J gene lost 0 bases, with 17 bases spanning the gap. CDR1 is SEHNR, CDR2 FQNEAQ, per germline (reference sequence). The CDR3 sequence is 17 residues long. The CDR3: CASRLNRQHSTNEKLFF. The CDR3 coding sequence is TGTGCCAGCAGATTGAACCGACAGCATTCAACTAATGAAAAACTGTTTTTT.

V usage is TRBV27 and J usage is TRBJ2-5; TRBD1 is a possible D gene (7 bases). The CDR3 sequence is 15 residues long. Germline V gene sequence: CDR1 MNHEY, CDR2 SMNVEV (reference sequence). Trimming left V 3 bases short and J 5 bases short, with 16 bases between. The CDR3 nucleotides are TGTGCCAGCAGTTTCGGCAGGGGGGAATCTGAGACCCAGTACTTC. This encodes CASSFGRGESETQYF.

CDR3 DNA: TGTGCCAGCAGCGCGACTAGCGGGAGGGTCAATGAGCAGTTCTTC. It yields the protein CASSATSGRVNEQFF. The V gene is TRBV2, the J gene TRBJ2-1, with 14 bases matching TRBD2. Trimming cost V 6 bases and J 6 bases; bases outside gene matches: 4. This CDR3 is 15 amino acids long. Germline assignment: CDR1 SNHLY and CDR2 FYNNEI.

The chain is built from TRBV9 and TRBJ2-3, with TRBD2 matching 13 bases. Germline-derived CDR1 and CDR2 are SGDLS and YYNGEE. The CDR3 contains 17 residues. J lost 4 bases, V lost 2 bases, and 7 bases had no gene match. CDR3 region: CASSVDTSGGAADTQYF. DNA of the CDR3: TGTGCCAGCAGCGTGGATACTAGCGGGGGGGCCGCAGATACGCAGTATTTT.

This rearrangement joins TRBV28 to TRBJ2-3, with D unclear. The CDR3 runs 14 residues. Trimming removed 5 bases from V and 9 bases from J, with 18 bases in between. Germline V CDR1 and CDR2: MDHEN, SYDVKM. DNA of the CDR3: TGTGCCAGCAGTAAACCCAGCCAGGCCCCCACGCAGTATTTT. Protein: CASSKPSQAPTQYF. The entire variable domain, with the rest obtained from reference TRBV28 and TRBJ2-3, is as follows: DVKVTQSSRYLVKRTGEKVFLECVQDMDHENMFWYRQDPGLGLRLIYFSYDVKMKEKGDIPEGYSVSREKKERFSLILESASTNQTSMYLCASSKPSQAPTQYFGPGTRLTVL.